This T cell receptor beta chain was retrieved from a study of CD4+ T cells in melanoma. V shed 0 bases and J shed 5 bases, with 10 bases lying between them. The CDR3 length is 14 residues. CDR1 and CDR2 from the germline V gene are MNHNY and SVGAGI (reference sequence). This table comes from immunoSEQ multiplex PCR, and its TCRdb copy is limited to in-frame clones, with some not included. This sample yields 40,000 to 50,000 clones, of which approximately 92% are seen a single time; 10% to 15% belongs to the top ten. This chain uses TRBV6-6 with TRBJ2-5; either TRBD1 or TRBD2 may supply D (6 bases each). The TCR sequence derives from a human donor with melanoma. Sequences were obtained from peripheral blood. The CDR3 DNA sequence: TGTGCCAGCAGTTACTCGTTGGGGGGCGAGACCCAGTACTTC. Amino acid sequence: CASSYSLGGETQYF.